A selection of T cell receptor beta chains follows, all from one sample in a study of blood T cell repertoires in COVID-19. Profiled with immunoSEQ multiplex PCR; TCRdb holds only in-frame clones, not every one. The repertoire holds tens of thousands of clones, 85% to 90% seen once, with about 6.5% in the top ten. The sample taken for sequencing was peripheral blood. These receptors came from a woman aged 55-75 years with COVID-19, enrolled during active disease. Both conserved end residues are part of each CDR3. Fields, in order: D gene, V gene, clone size, J gene, CDR3 protein, CDR3 DNA. D genes are given only for firm matches. The size entry is marked missing in some rows and otherwise reads once, few, many or a size class.

>NA|TRBV19|NA|TRBJ2-2
CASSIGGNTGELFF
TGTGCCAGTAGTATAGGCGGGAACACCGGGGAGCTGTTTTTT
>TRBD2|TRBV7-6|NA|TRBJ2-2
CASSLGLAGTGELFF
TGTGCCAGCAGCTTAGGGCTAGCGGGGACCGGGGAGCTGTTTTTT
>TRBD1|TRBV18|NA|TRBJ2-1
CASSSTGNEQFF
TGTGCCAGCTCATCGACAGGGAATGAGCAGTTCTTC
>TRBD2|TRBV4-1|NA|TRBJ2-3
CASSQDRSSGPNSDTQYF
TGCGCCAGCAGCCAAGATCGATCTAGCGGGCCGAACTCAGATACGCAGTATTTT
>TRBD2|TRBV7-2|NA|TRBJ2-1
CASSSNWGGDRWQFF
TGTGCCAGCAGCTCCAACTGGGGGGGTGACCGGTGGCAGTTCTTC
>TRBD1|TRBV28|once|TRBJ1-1
CASRQAGRQGAAFF
TGTGCCAGCAGACAAGCGGGCCGACAGGGGGCCGCTTTCTTT
>TRBD2|TRBV7-9|NA|TRBJ2-2
CASSASAGPGELFF
TGTGCCAGCAGCGCTTCAGCGGGACCCGGGGAGCTGTTTTTT
>TRBD1|TRBV2|NA|TRBJ2-3
CASSGARQGAGDTQYF
TGTGCCAGCAGTGGGGCCCGACAGGGGGCTGGAGATACGCAGTATTTT
>NA|TRBV6-5|NA|TRBJ2-7
CASSRGGSYEQYF
TGTGCCAGCTCACGAGGCGGATCCTACGAGCAGTACTTC
>NA|TRBV19|NA|TRBJ2-6
CASSSTRSGANVLTF
TGTGCCAGTAGTTCAACACGAAGTGGGGCCAACGTCCTGACTTTC
>NA|TRBV19|NA|TRBJ2-3
CASSIAGTDTQYF
TGTGCCAGTAGTATAGCGGGCACAGATACGCAGTATTTT
>NA|TRBV5-1|NA|TRBJ1-2
CASSLEADYGYTF
TGCGCCAGCAGCTTGGAAGCTGACTATGGCTACACCTTC
>TRBD1|TRBV19|NA|TRBJ1-3
CASTTDRGRSGNTIYF
TGTGCCAGTACCACGGACAGGGGGCGATCTGGAAACACCATATATTTT
>NA|TRBV5-1|NA|TRBJ2-7
CASSTLQGGEQYF
TGCGCCAGCAGCACATTACAGGGTGGCGAGCAGTACTTC
>NA|TRBV6-5|NA|TRBJ2-5
CASTQGLQQYF
TGTGCCAGCACCCAGGGTTTGCAGCAGTACTTC
>NA|TRBV4-1|NA|TRBJ2-2
CASSQGFRGQRTGELFF
TGCGCCAGCAGCCAAGGCTTTAGAGGACAAAGAACCGGGGAGCTGTTTTTT
>TRBD2|TRBV27|NA|TRBJ2-1
CASSHRLAGINEQFF
TGTGCCAGCAGTCATCGACTAGCGGGAATTAATGAGCAGTTCTTC
>NA|TRBV28|NA|TRBJ1-2
CASSLKGRYGYTF
TGTGCCAGCAGTTTAAAGGGGAGGTATGGCTACACCTTC
>TRBD1|TRBV7-9|NA|TRBJ2-7
CASSSGQGYHEQYF
TGTGCCAGCAGCTCAGGACAGGGGTACCACGAGCAGTACTTC
>TRBD2|TRBV7-9|NA|TRBJ2-5
CASSRALVAGQETQYF
TGTGCCAGCAGCCGCGCCTTGGTAGCGGGCCAAGAGACCCAGTACTTC
>TRBD2|TRBV27|NA|TRBJ2-3
CASSQLAGAVDTQYF
TGTGCCAGCAGCCAACTAGCGGGAGCGGTAGATACGCAGTATTTT
>TRBD1|TRBV6-5|NA|TRBJ2-7
CASSYLGGPSYEQYF
TGTGCCAGCAGTTACCTAGGGGGCCCCTCCTACGAGCAGTACTTC
>NA|TRBV5-1|NA|TRBJ1-1
CASSLGAVGTEAFF
TGCGCCAGCAGCTTGGGGGCAGTGGGCACTGAAGCTTTCTTT
>NA|TRBV7-9|NA|TRBJ1-1
CASSTLRDVQGIGTEAFF
TGTGCCAGCAGCACACTCCGAGATGTCCAGGGGATAGGCACTGAAGCTTTCTTT
>TRBD2|TRBV5-1|NA|TRBJ2-7
CASSLVLGTSGAPGRGQYF
TGCGCCAGCAGCTTGGTCCTTGGGACTAGCGGGGCACCGGGCAGGGGGCAGTACTTC
>NA|TRBV2|NA|TRBJ2-1
CASRPGSSYNEQFF
TGTGCCAGCAGACCCGGGAGCTCCTACAATGAGCAGTTCTTC
>NA|TRBV12-3/TRBV12-4|NA|TRBJ2-1
CASSWGQKQFF
TGTGCCAGCAGTTGGGGCCAAAAACAGTTCTTC
>NA|TRBV11-2|NA|TRBJ1-2
CASSLPTSGLITYGYTF
TGTGCCAGCAGCTTACCCACCTCTGGACTGATTACCTATGGCTACACCTTC
>NA|TRBV6-5|NA|TRBJ2-5
CASSSSETQYF
TGTGCCAGCAGCAGTTCAGAGACCCAGTACTTC
>NA|TRBV6-5|NA|TRBJ1-5
CASRPQGSNQPQHF
TGTGCCAGCAGGCCTCAGGGTAGCAATCAGCCCCAGCATTTT
>NA|TRBV12-2|few|TRBJ1-5
CASRLVWGGRGQPQHF
TGTGCAAGTCGCTTAGTTTGGGGAGGGCGGGGTCAGCCCCAGCATTTT
>TRBD2|TRBV19|NA|TRBJ2-3
CASSSGTSESFLLGTDTQYF
TGTGCCAGTAGTTCAGGGACTAGCGAGAGCTTCCTTTTGGGCACAGATACGCAGTATTTT
>NA|TRBV28|NA|TRBJ1-4
CASSSGGSRNEKLFF
TGTGCCAGCAGCTCGGGGGGGAGTCGGAATGAAAAACTGTTTTTT
>NA|TRBV7-8|NA|TRBJ2-7
CASSSWQGLYEQYF
TGTGCCAGCAGCTCCTGGCAGGGACTCTACGAGCAGTACTTC
>NA|TRBV30|NA|TRBJ2-3
CAFGGYHTDTQYF
TGTGCCTTTGGGGGGTATCACACAGATACGCAGTATTTT
>NA|TRBV2|NA|TRBJ1-5
CASSSGGYQPQHF
TGTGCCAGCAGTAGCGGGGGCTATCAGCCCCAGCATTTT
>NA|TRBV5-5|NA|TRBJ2-3
CASSTAGISTDTQYF
TGTGCCAGCAGCACTGCGGGGATTAGCACAGATACGCAGTATTTT
>TRBD1|TRBV5-1|NA|TRBJ1-1
CASSRGQGNTEAFF
TGCGCCAGCAGCAGGGGACAGGGGAACACTGAAGCTTTCTTT
>NA|TRBV25-1|NA|TRBJ1-4
CASEGGVNEKLFF
TGTGCCAGCGAGGGAGGGGTAAATGAAAAACTGTTTTTT
>NA|TRBV5-1|NA|TRBJ2-5
CASSSVLQETQYF
TGCGCCAGCAGCTCCGTCCTTCAAGAGACCCAGTACTTC
>NA|TRBV12-1|once|TRBJ2-7
CASSFNSGTPYEQYF
TGTGCCAGCAGCTTTAATAGCGGGACTCCCTACGAGCAGTACTTC
>TRBD1|TRBV24-1|once|TRBJ1-2
CATSEPGTDFHGYTF
TGTGCCACCAGTGAACCAGGGACAGACTTCCATGGCTACACCTTC